The 24 T cell receptor beta chains presented below share a single source sample, sequenced in a study of T-cell reconstitution after alpha-beta-depleted transplantation in children. TCRbeta library construction was performed incorporating unique molecular identifiers. Each CDR3 protein is one row after TCRdb ran MiXCR on the PCR reads. The data show fewer than 700,000 distinct CDR3 sequences, with 13% seen just once and 2% to 2.5% held by the top ten. The source was PBMCs, mostly from graft donor cells, collected 360 days after TCRalphabeta/CD19-depleted stem cell transplant. The receptors originated from a male patient under 18 who had a stem cell transplant for acute myeloid leukemia, so the T cells may come from the graft donor.

This clonotype was found many times. The chain combines TRBV28 with TRBJ2-7; 9 nucleotides match TRBD2. The V gene's germline CDR1 is MDHEN and CDR2 SYDVKM. The CDR3 has 14 amino acids. The chain's CDR3 is CVTGTSPTPYEQYF. In nucleotides, the CDR3 is TGTGTAACCGGGACTAGCCCCACTCCCTACGAGCAGTACTTC.

The chain combines TRBV24-1 with TRBJ2-4, with TRBD1 matching 9 bases. Germline V gene data show CDR1 as KGHDR and CDR2 as SFDVKD. With V trimmed by 4 bases and J by 7 bases, 7 bases remained unmatched. This CDR3 is built from 15 residues. This CDR3 reads CATSDGQGKVNIQYF. CDR3 sequence (DNA): TGTGCCACCAGTGACGGACAGGGGAAGGTTAACATTCAGTACTTC.

This clonotype came up a few times. The V and J genes are TRBV20-1 and TRBJ1-1, with 7 bases aligning to TRBD1. After removal of 3 bases from V and 0 bases from J, the junction contained 10 bases not matched to a gene. Germline values: CDR1 DFQATT, CDR2 SNEGSKA (reference sequence). The length of the CDR3 is 16 residues. The CDR3 nucleotides read TGCAGTGCTAGGGATTGGGACAGTTCCATGAACACTGAAGCTTTCTTT. Amino acids: CSARDWDSSMNTEAFF.

The chain uses TRBV20-1 and TRBJ1-6; D uncertain. CDR1 is DFQATT, CDR2 SNEGSKA, per germline (reference sequence). The CDR3 totals 13 residues. Trimming removed 0 bases at V and 9 bases at J, with 9 bases between. CDR3 DNA sequence: TGCAGTGCTAGAGAAGGTGGAACTTCACCCCTCCACTTT. It yields the protein CSAREGGTSPLHF.

This rearrangement joins TRBV28 to TRBJ1-4; D gene ambiguous. The CDR3 is made up of 14 amino acids. V lost 4 bases to trimming and J lost 5 bases, with 11 bases between them. From germline, CDR1 is MDHEN and CDR2 SYDVKM. CDR3 bases: TGTGCCAGCAGTTATCTCCCGGGGAATGAAAAACTGTTTTTT. It yields the protein CASSYLPGNEKLFF. Based on the CDR3 plus reference TRBV28 and TRBJ1-4, the full variable domain is DVKVTQSSRYLVKRTGEKVFLECVQDMDHENMFWYRQDPGLGLRLIYFSYDVKMKEKGDIPEGYSVSREKKERFSLILESASTNQTSMYLCASSYLPGNEKLFFGSGTQLSVL.

This clonotype turned up a few times. This chain uses TRBV14 with TRBJ2-2; possibly TRBD2 for D (7 bases). The germline CDR1 and CDR2 sequences are SGHDN and FVKESK. V lost 3 bases and J 7 bases, leaving 15 bases between the germline ends. The CDR3 runs to 15 residues. DNA of the CDR3: TGTGCCAGCAGCCACCGAAACAGGGAGGGCGGGGAGCTGTTTTTT. Translating it yields CASSHRNREGGELFF.

This clonotype showed up just a few times. The chain links TRBV29-1 to TRBJ1-5; no clear D. With 6 bases removed from V and 3 bases from J, the gap between germline ends came to 9 bases. Germline V CDR1 and CDR2: SQVTM, ANQGSEA. The CDR3 contains 12 residues. In nucleotides, the CDR3 is TGCAGCGTCTGGGATTTCAATCAGCCCCAGCATTTT. This translates into CSVWDFNQPQHF.

The chain recombines TRBV12-3 or TRBV12-4 with TRBJ1-1; TRBD1 might be the D (5 bases). V lost 2 bases, J lost 5 bases, and 18 bases lay in between. This CDR3 is 16 amino acids long. The CDR3 spells CASSLLQGGGWTEAFF. CDR3 nucleotides: TGTGCCAGCAGTTTACTCCAGGGAGGAGGATGGACTGAAGCTTTCTTT.

The chain couples TRBV29-1 to TRBJ2-3; D gene ambiguous. Germline values: CDR1 SQVTM, CDR2 ANQGSEA. The CDR3 consists of 11 residues. V gave up 8 bases and J gave up 0 bases, with 6 bases separating them. DNA of the CDR3: TGCAGCACCGCGAGCACAGATACGCAGTATTTT. Amino acids: CSTASTDTQYF.

This clonotype was seen only a few times. The V gene is TRBV7-3, the J gene TRBJ2-1, with D possibly being TRBD1 (5 bases). The CDR3 is made up of 15 amino acids. The germline CDR1 and CDR2 sequences are SGHTA and FQGTGA. V dropped 5 bases and J dropped 6 bases, with 17 bases sitting between them. The CDR3 bases are TGTGCCAGCAGCGACTCCCTCACAGGTTCCAATGAGCAGTTCTTC. Amino acids: CASSDSLTGSNEQFF.

This clonotype was seen only a few times. In DNA, the CDR3 is TGTGCCAGCAGCAGCAGGGAAGGAAGCTCCTACGAGCAGTACTTC. This codes for CASSSREGSSYEQYF. The gene calls are TRBV7-6 and TRBJ2-7; D is perhaps TRBD1 (5 bases). This CDR3 spans 15 amino acids. Germline V lookup: CDR1 SGHVS, CDR2 FNYEAQ. Trimming cost V 5 bases and J 0 bases, with 14 bases left between them.

This clonotype was picked up a small number of times. V and J are TRBV7-2 and TRBJ2-1; 8 nucleotides match TRBD2. CDR1 is SGHTA, CDR2 FQGNSA, per germline. The CDR3 loop spans 14 amino acids. The V and J ends lost 6 bases and 4 bases, in that order; junction bases with no gene match: 5. CDR3 region: CASRPGGRYNEQFF. The CDR3 DNA is TGTGCCAGCAGACCCGGCGGGAGGTACAATGAGCAGTTCTTC.

The chain couples TRBV19 to TRBJ2-1; 11 bases agree with TRBD2. This CDR3 comprises 17 residues. Trimming at V came to 2 bases and at J to 4 bases, leaving 7 bases not matched to a gene. The germline gives CDR1 LNHDA, CDR2 SQIVND (reference sequence). Written as DNA, the CDR3 is TGTGCCAGTAGTATATTCTTAGCGGGGGGGGCTTACAATGAGCAGTTCTTC. Translated: CASSIFLAGGAYNEQFF. The full variable domain, its missing parts supplied by reference TRBV19 and TRBJ2-1, is DGGITQSPKYLFRKEGQNVTLSCEQNLNHDAMYWYRQDPGQGLRLIYYSQIVNDFQKGDIAEGYSVSREKKESFPLTVTSAQKNPTAFYLCASSIFLAGGAYNEQFFGPGTRLTVL.

This sequence joins TRBV25-1 and TRBJ2-1, with D unresolved. Germline-derived CDR1 and CDR2 are MGHDK and SYGVNS. V lost 6 bases and J 2 bases, leaving 8 bases between the germline ends. The CDR3 loop spans 13 amino acids. Here the CDR3 reads CASRRPAYNEQFF. In DNA form, the CDR3 reads TGTGCCAGCAGAAGGCCAGCCTACAATGAGCAGTTCTTC.

The V and J genes are TRBV6-2 or TRBV6-3 and TRBJ2-2; TRBD1 agrees at 9 bases. CDR1 MNHEY and CDR2 SVGEGT come from the germline V gene. J gave up 5 bases and V 6 bases, and 4 bases lay outside the gene matches. The CDR3 contains 14 residues. CDR3: CASRNRGQTGELFF. The CDR3 region has the DNA TGTGCCAGCAGGAACAGGGGGCAGACCGGGGAGCTGTTTTTT.

This chain connects TRBV3-1 to TRBJ2-6, with unresolved D. The germline V gene encodes CDR1 LGHDT and CDR2 YNNKEL (reference sequence). The CDR3 covers 15 residues. V was clipped by 3 bases and J by 2 bases, with 8 bases between them. The CDR3 spells CASSHEETGANVLTF. CDR3 bases: TGTGCCAGCAGCCATGAGGAGACTGGGGCCAACGTCCTGACTTTC.

This clonotype came up a few times. The chain couples TRBV28 to TRBJ1-6, with D uncertain. This CDR3 comprises 17 residues. The V end was cut by 1 base, the J end by 7 bases, with 17 bases between. Germline V gene sequence: CDR1 MDHEN, CDR2 SYDVKM. CDR3 loop: CASSLFLHRGLNSPLHF. CDR3 coding DNA: TGTGCCAGCAGTTTATTTCTCCATCGGGGTTTAAATTCACCCCTCCACTTT.

This chain links TRBV30 with TRBJ2-7, with D maybe TRBD2 (6 bases). The V gene's germline CDR1 is GTSNPN and CDR2 SVGIG (reference sequence). The CDR3 consists of 13 residues. V was shortened by 4 bases and J by 2 bases, with 12 bases between the two germline ends. The DNA of the CDR3 is TGTGCCTGGACACCGGGACTTACCTACGAGCAGTACTTC. This gives the protein CAWTPGLTYEQYF.

V gene TRBV18 combines with J gene TRBJ2-5, with D uncertain. This CDR3 comprises 13 residues. Germline V gene data show CDR1 as KGHSH and CDR2 as LQKENI. With 2 bases removed from V and 5 bases from J, the gap between germline ends came to 9 bases. The CDR3 nucleotides are TGTGCCAGCTCACCAGTCCTATCCGAGACCCAGTACTTC. As protein: CASSPVLSETQYF.

This clonotype has more than one count but fewer than ten. The chain recombines TRBV6-1 with TRBJ2-7, with TRBD2 identical over 12 bases. The CDR3 is made up of 16 amino acids. V trimming: 6 bases; J trimming: 6 bases; junction bases outside the gene matches: 12. Germline assignment: CDR1 MNHNS and CDR2 SASEGT. Here the CDR3 DNA reads TGTGCCAGCAGCAGACTAGCGGGAGTGGAAGGCCCCGAGCAGTACTTC. It yields the protein CASSRLAGVEGPEQYF.

This clonotype was seen at least ten times. This chain links TRBV5-1 with TRBJ2-1; TRBD2 matches at 11 bases. CDR1 and CDR2 (germline): SGHRS, YFSETQ. After removal of 4 bases from V and 2 bases from J, the junction contained 2 bases not matched to a gene. This CDR3 has 15 residues. CDR3 sequence (DNA): TGCGCCAGCAGCCGACTAGCGGGAACCTACAATGAGCAGTTCTTC. Amino acid sequence: CASSRLAGTYNEQFF. Based on the CDR3 plus reference TRBV5-1 and TRBJ2-1, the full variable domain is KAGVTQTPRYLIKTRGQQVTLSCSPISGHRSVSWYQQTPGQGLQFLFEYFSETQRNKGNFPGRFSGRQFSNSRSEMNVSTLELGDSALYLCASSRLAGTYNEQFFGPGTRLTVL.

In its sample, this clonotype was seen many times. This chain connects TRBV28 to TRBJ1-2; D is unclear. Deletions cut 3 bases from V and 2 bases from J, with 7 bases between. CDR3 length: 13 amino acids. Germline CDR1 reads MDHEN; CDR2 reads SYDVKM. CDR3: CASSFGQNYGYTF. CDR3 nucleotide sequence: TGTGCCAGCAGTTTCGGGCAGAACTATGGCTACACCTTC.

This clonotype was picked up many times. The chain couples TRBV29-1 to TRBJ2-4; D unclear. V was shortened by 8 bases and J by 9 bases, with 14 bases between the two germline ends. The CDR3 contains 11 residues. Germline loops: CDR1 SQVTM, CDR2 ANQGSEA. This CDR3 is CSLTQDGIQYF. CDR3 in DNA: TGCAGCCTGACACAAGACGGCATTCAGTACTTC.

This rearrangement joins TRBV15 to TRBJ2-2; D may be TRBD1 (5 bases). The CDR3 totals 18 residues. V was cut by 3 bases and J by 0 bases, with 17 bases left in between. CDR1 and CDR2 from the germline V gene are LNHNV and YYDKDF (reference sequence). In nucleotides, the CDR3 is TGTGCCACCAGCAGGTCAATACTCCAGGGATCGAACACCGGGGAGCTGTTTTTT. This gives the protein CATSRSILQGSNTGELFF. The whole variable domain, filled in from reference TRBV15 and TRBJ2-2, reads DAMVIQNPRYQVTQFGKPVTLSCSQTLNHNVMYWYQQKSSQAPKLLFHYYDKDFNNEADTPDNFQSRRPNTSFCFLDIRSPGLGDTAMYLCATSRSILQGSNTGELFFGEGSRLTVL.